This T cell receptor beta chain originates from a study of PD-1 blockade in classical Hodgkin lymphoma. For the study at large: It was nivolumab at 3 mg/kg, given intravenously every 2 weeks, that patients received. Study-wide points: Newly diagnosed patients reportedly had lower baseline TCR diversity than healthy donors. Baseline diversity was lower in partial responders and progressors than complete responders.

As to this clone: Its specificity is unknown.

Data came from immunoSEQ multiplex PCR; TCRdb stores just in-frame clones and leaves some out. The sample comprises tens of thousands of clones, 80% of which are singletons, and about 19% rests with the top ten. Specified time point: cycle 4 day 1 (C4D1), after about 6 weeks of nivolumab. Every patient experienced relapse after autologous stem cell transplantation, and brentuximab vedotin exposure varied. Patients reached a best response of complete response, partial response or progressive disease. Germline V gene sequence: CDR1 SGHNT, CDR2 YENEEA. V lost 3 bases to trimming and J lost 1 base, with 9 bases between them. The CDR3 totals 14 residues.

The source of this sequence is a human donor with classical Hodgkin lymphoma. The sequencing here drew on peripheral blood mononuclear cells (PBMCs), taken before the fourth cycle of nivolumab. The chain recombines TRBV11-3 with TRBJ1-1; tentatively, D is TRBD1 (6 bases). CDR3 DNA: TGTGCCAGCAGCTTGGGGGACACGAACACTGAAGCTTTCTTT. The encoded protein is CASSLGDTNTEAFF.